One sample yielded the 30 T cell receptor beta chains listed below, sequenced in a study of read filtering for tumor transcriptome and immune sequencing. This library used roughly 370 ng RNA and molecular barcoded adaptors spanning alpha/delta and beta/gamma chains. In TCRdb, the reads were re-called with MiXCR into one record per CDR3 protein. The repertoire holds over 45,000 distinct CDR3 sequences, with around 21% as singletons. The sample was a population of CD138-negative cells sorted from bone marrow. These receptors all come from a donor at least 40 years old with multiple myeloma.

The sample holds many counts of this clonotype. The chain joins TRBV9 to TRBJ2-6; 9 positions agree with TRBD1. Trimming cost V 6 bases and J 2 bases; bases outside gene matches: 3. Germline loops: CDR1 SGDLS, CDR2 YYNGEE. CDR3 length: 15 amino acids. The CDR3 region has the DNA TGTGCCAGCATTCGACAGGGGGCTGGGGCCAACGTCCTGACTTTC. Residues: CASIRQGAGANVLTF.

The chain joins TRBV5-1 to TRBJ1-4; D call uncertain. Deletions cut 1 base from V and 4 bases from J, with 11 bases between. Germline CDR1 and CDR2: SGHRS and YFSETQ. This CDR3 has 15 residues. The CDR3 sequence: CASSLMQAFNEKLFF. The CDR3 nucleotides are TGCGCCAGCAGCTTGATGCAGGCCTTTAATGAAAAACTGTTTTTT.

Points on this clonotype: A read error is likely here: a far larger clone is one base away. The CDR3 end shows no conserved phenylalanine or tryptophan, and so a read error is likely. The chain joins TRBV6-1 to TRBJ2-3, with TRBD2 identical over 12 bases. The V gene end was trimmed by 10 bases and the J gene end by 4 bases; junction bases not matched to a gene: 6. The CDR3 covers 14 residues. Germline V gene sequence: CDR1 MNHNS, CDR2 SASEGT. CDR3 DNA: TGTGCCACTCTAGCGGGAGGGCCATCAGATACGCAGTATCTT. This translates into CATLAGGPSDTQYL.

Ten or more counts support this clonotype. The chain carries TRBV11-2 and TRBJ2-1; 8 bases fit TRBD2. Per the germline V gene, CDR1 is SGHAT and CDR2 is FQNNGV. J lost 4 bases, V lost 6 bases, and 11 bases had no gene match. This CDR3 region has 16 residues. In nucleotides, the CDR3 is TGTGCCAGCAGTGACAGAGTGGCGGGAGGATACAATGAGCAGTTCTTC. It codes for CASSDRVAGGYNEQFF.

Comment on this clonotype: This may come from a read error, since a much larger clone is one base off. Given the absence of the conserved phenylalanine or tryptophan at the CDR3 end, a read error is likely. The chain employs TRBV9 and TRBJ2-5; possible D gene TRBD2, 5 bases. Germline CDR1 is SGDLS and CDR2 is YYNGEE. This CDR3 comprises 15 residues. Trimming took off 4 bases at V and 0 bases at J, with 13 bases between the two ends. CDR3: CASSTSGLNQETQYL. The CDR3 DNA reads as TGTGCCAGCAGCACTAGTGGGTTAAACCAAGAGACCCAGTACCTC.

This clonotype was recorded many times. The chain has TRBV7-9 and TRBJ1-1; D is possibly TRBD1 (6 bases). Germline CDR1 SEHNR, CDR2 FQNEAQ (reference sequence). There are 13 residues in the CDR3. V lost 8 bases, J lost 4 bases, and 14 bases lay in between. The CDR3 DNA is TGTGCCAGCGGGAAACAGGGAGTCACTGAAGCTTTCTTT. Its translation: CASGKQGVTEAFF.

A word on this clonotype: With a much larger clone just one base away, this may be a read error. The conserved phenylalanine or tryptophan is not found at the CDR3 terminus, so this likely reflects a read error. J is TRBJ1-1 and V is TRBV6-2 or TRBV6-3; TRBD1 agrees at 11 bases. Germline V gene sequence: CDR1 MNHEY, CDR2 SVGEGT. The CDR3 is 15 amino acids. V lost 7 bases and J lost 5; bases outside the gene matches: 9. CDR3 in DNA: TGTGCCAGCACCTCAGCCGGACAGGGGGCGACTGAAGCTTTCATT. Translating gives CASTSAGQGATEAFI.

This clonotype was recorded at least ten times. This chain links TRBV29-1 with TRBJ2-2, with 9 bases matching TRBD1. CDR1 and CDR2 from the germline V gene are SQVTM and ANQGSEA. V was clipped by 2 bases and J by 1 base; unmatched bases: 2. The CDR3 is 15 residues long. The CDR3 region is CSVEWGQGNTGELFF. CDR3 bases: TGCAGCGTTGAATGGGGACAGGGGAACACCGGGGAGCTGTTTTTT.

Many counts were recorded for this clonotype. The CDR3 DNA reads as TGCAGTGCTAGGCTGGCGATCCACACTGAAGCTTTCTTT. Protein product: CSARLAIHTEAFF. This chain links TRBV20-1 with TRBJ1-1; D ambiguous. This CDR3 is 13 amino acids long. V lost 3 bases to trimming and J lost 3 bases, with 11 bases between them. Germline assignment: CDR1 DFQATT and CDR2 SNEGSKA (reference sequence).

This clonotype was recorded at least ten times. The V call is TRBV28, the J call TRBJ2-5; 10 nucleotides line up with TRBD1. Trimming took 6 bases from V and 2 from J; bases not matched to a gene: 3. This CDR3 region has 14 residues. Germline V gene data show CDR1 as MDHEN and CDR2 as SYDVKM. Here the CDR3 reads CASRGQGWQETQYF. Here the CDR3 DNA reads TGTGCCAGCAGGGGACAGGGGTGGCAAGAGACCCAGTACTTC.

The J gene is TRBJ2-7, the V gene TRBV7-2, with 9 bases that match TRBD2. The CDR3 extends over 14 amino acids. Per the germline V gene, CDR1 is SGHTA and CDR2 is FQGNSA. V shed 5 bases and J 3 bases; nucleotides not matched to a gene: 5. CDR3 region: CASSPLAGVYEQYF. The CDR3 DNA follows: TGTGCCAGCAGCCCTTTAGCGGGAGTCTACGAGCAGTACTTC.

This clonotype was detected many times. V gene TRBV28 combines with J gene TRBJ2-1; no firm D call. From germline, CDR1 is MDHEN and CDR2 SYDVKM. This CDR3 comprises 14 residues. V lost 2 bases to trimming and J lost 8 bases, with 13 bases between them. The CDR3 spells CASSLTMTWDEQFF. DNA for the CDR3: TGTGCCAGCAGTTTAACTATGACCTGGGATGAGCAGTTCTTC.

The sample holds many counts of this clonotype. The chain carries TRBV7-9 and TRBJ2-5; D ambiguous. Trimming shortened V by 2 bases and J by 0 bases, and 10 bases separated the two germline ends. The CDR3 sequence is 15 residues long. CDR1 is SEHNR and CDR2 is FQNEAQ in the germline V gene (reference sequence). CDR3 nucleotide sequence: TGTGCCAGCAGCTTACCGGGCCCGTACCAAGAGACCCAGTACTTC. This codes for CASSLPGPYQETQYF.

This clonotype showed up many times. The V call is TRBV7-2, the J call TRBJ1-3; D gene unclear. The V gene's germline CDR1 is SGHTA and CDR2 FQGNSA. The CDR3 has 16 residues. V was trimmed by 2 bases and J by 2 bases, leaving 13 bases between them. CDR3 sequence: CASSLPGRTTGNTIYF. The CDR3 DNA sequence: TGTGCCAGCAGCTTACCCGGCAGGACCACTGGAAACACCATATATTTT.

This clonotype is deemed medium-sized (0.01 to 0.1%). The genes are TRBV7-9 and TRBJ2-1; 11 bases line up with TRBD2. With 0 bases clipped from V and 8 bases from J, the junction kept 6 bases outside the gene matches. CDR3 size: 16 residues. Per germline, CDR1 SEHNR and CDR2 FQNEAQ (reference sequence). The CDR3 region has the DNA TGTGCCAGCAGCTTAGCGCCTAGCGGGAGGACAGATGAGCAGTTCTTC. Amino acids: CASSLAPSGRTDEQFF.

This clonotype was seen a handful of times. A much larger clone lies one base from this, so it may be a read error. The J gene is TRBJ2-6, the V gene TRBV2, with 9 bases fitting TRBD1. The CDR3 runs to 16 residues. Germline CDR1 and CDR2: SNHLY and FYNNEI. CDR3 nucleotides: TGTGCCGGCAGGGGACAGGGTGGGTTCGGGGCCAACGTCCTGACTTTC. Protein product: CAGRGQGGFGANVLTF.

This clonotype was seen ten or more times. V gene TRBV20-1 combines with J gene TRBJ1-1, with a tentative D call TRBD1 (6 bases). Germline values: CDR1 DFQATT, CDR2 SNEGSKA (reference sequence). The CDR3 extends over 15 amino acids. Deletions cut 2 bases from V and 2 bases from J, with 15 bases between. The chain's CDR3 is CSARQGIRRNTEAFF. The CDR3 bases are TGCAGTGCTAGACAGGGGATCAGGAGAAACACTGAAGCTTTCTTT.

This clonotype showed up many times. The chain carries TRBV19 and TRBJ2-1; the match to TRBD2 covers 10 bases. CDR1 and CDR2 from the germline V gene are LNHDA and SQIVND (reference sequence). J was trimmed by 0 bases and V by 7 bases; bases with no gene match: 3. The length of the CDR3 is 15 residues. The CDR3 reads CASIPSGSSYNEQFF. In nucleotides, the CDR3 is TGTGCCAGTATTCCTAGCGGGAGCTCCTACAATGAGCAGTTCTTC.

The chain links TRBV6-6 to TRBJ2-7; no definite D call. The CDR3 contains 14 residues. Trimming shortened V by 0 bases and J by 2 bases, and 8 bases separated the two germline ends. Looked up from germline, CDR1 is MNHNY and CDR2 is SVGAGI (reference sequence). The CDR3: CASSYSWGTYEQYF. CDR3 sequence (DNA): TGTGCCAGCAGTTACTCGTGGGGAACCTACGAGCAGTACTTC.

This clonotype was recorded many times. This chain connects TRBV29-1 to TRBJ2-1; 9 positions agree with TRBD2. In germline, CDR1 is SQVTM, CDR2 ANQGSEA. J gave up 7 bases and V 4 bases, and 5 bases lay outside the gene matches. CDR3 size: 13 residues. Written as DNA, the CDR3 is TGCAGCGTTGTGGGGGGACTAGCAAATGAGCAGTTCTTC. Translated: CSVVGGLANEQFF.

In this sample, this clonotype turned up many times. The chain couples TRBV7-2 to TRBJ2-3, with a weak D call TRBD1 (7 bases). Trimming left V 4 bases short and J 9 bases short, with 17 bases between. The germline CDR1 and CDR2 sequences are SGHTA and FQGNSA. This CDR3 region has 14 residues. CDR3 nucleotides: TGTGCCAGCAGCTCCCGGAGGGGGCAGGACACGCAGTATTTT. Protein sequence: CASSSRRGQDTQYF.

Comments on this clonotype: The junction departs from the called germline gene at one end, perhaps through a read error. The chain couples TRBV11-2 to TRBJ2-3; TRBD2 agrees at 7 bases. The germline V gene encodes CDR1 SGHAT and CDR2 FQNNGV. The CDR3 consists of 13 residues. CDR3 residues: CASSLDRAAGGDF. The CDR3 DNA reads as TGTGCCAGCAGCTTAGATCGGGCAGCTGGGGGGGATTTT.

Relative to its sample, this clonotype is medium-sized (0.01 to 0.1%). The gene calls are TRBV11-2 and TRBJ2-1; 9 bases are shared with TRBD2. This CDR3 has 15 amino acids. CDR1 is SGHAT and CDR2 is FQNNGV in the germline V gene. Unmatched junction bases numbered 9, after V lost 5 bases and J lost 7 bases. The CDR3 sequence is CASSPRLADDNEQFF. Written as DNA, the CDR3 is TGTGCCAGCAGCCCACGACTAGCGGACGATAATGAGCAGTTCTTC.

The sample holds many counts of this clonotype. The V gene is TRBV14, the J gene TRBJ2-1; 8 bases are a match to TRBD1. CDR1 and CDR2 from the germline V gene are SGHDN and FVKESK. This CDR3 is 14 amino acids long. The junction had 6 bases not matched to a gene; V was cut back by 5 bases and J by 6 bases. CDR3: CASSSFTGGNEQFF. The DNA of the CDR3 is TGTGCCAGCAGCTCTTTTACAGGGGGCAATGAGCAGTTCTTC.

By sample share, this clonotype is medium-sized. In nucleotides, the CDR3 is TGTGCCAGCAGCCAGGGGGCGGTTAGTCGAGAGACCCAGTACTTC. Residues: CASSQGAVSRETQYF. V usage is TRBV12-3 or TRBV12-4 and J usage is TRBJ2-5; 8 bases align to TRBD1. The CDR3 covers 15 residues. V trimming: 6 bases; J trimming: 4 bases; junction bases outside the gene matches: 10.

As to this clonotype: A single base separates this from a much larger clone, so it may be a read error. No conserved phenylalanine or tryptophan ends this CDR3, so it is likely a read error. The chain is built from TRBV20-1 and TRBJ2-3; 12 bases align to TRBD2. The trim removed 5 bases at V and 5 bases at J, leaving 8 bases unmatched. Germline V gene data show CDR1 as DFQATT and CDR2 as SNEGSKA (reference sequence). This CDR3 has 15 residues. The CDR3 is CSAAGLAGREDTQYL. The CDR3 region has the DNA TGCAGTGCTGCCGGACTAGCGGGGCGGGAAGATACGCAGTATTTA.

This clonotype was seen repeatedly, ten times or more. The chain is built from TRBV7-9 and TRBJ1-4, with D possibly being TRBD1 (5 bases). Looked up from germline, CDR1 is SEHNR and CDR2 is FQNEAQ (reference sequence). The CDR3 consists of 17 residues. Trimming pared 5 bases from V and 2 bases from J, leaving 18 bases between. The chain's CDR3 is CASSLPLGGLTNEKLFF. CDR3 bases: TGTGCCAGCAGCCTCCCACTGGGGGGTTTGACTAATGAAAAACTGTTTTTT.

Turning to this clonotype: This likely comes from a read error, as the CDR3 has no conserved phenylalanine or tryptophan at its end. This chain links TRBV19 with TRBJ1-5; perhaps TRBD1 as D (6 bases). V lost 3 bases, J lost 11 bases, and 26 bases lay in between. Germline CDR1 is LNHDA and CDR2 is SQIVND (reference sequence). The CDR3 covers 17 residues. CDR3 coding DNA: TGTGCCAGTAGTATCGACCAGAGGGACATAGTCTCCCAAGCCCAGCATCTT. It is translated as CASSIDQRDIVSQAQHL.

The table lists this clonotype with many counts. The chain carries TRBV7-2 and TRBJ2-5; D is uncertain. From germline, CDR1 is SGHTA and CDR2 FQGNSA. The CDR3 sequence is 12 residues long. The ends were cut back, 1 base at V and 10 bases at J, with 10 bases in the middle. Here the CDR3 DNA reads TGTGCCAGCAGCTTAGTACCCCCCGACCAGTACTTC. This codes for CASSLVPPDQYF.

This clonotype was counted many times. V is TRBV20-1 and J is TRBJ2-1, with TRBD2 matching over 9 bases. V shed 5 bases and J 3 bases; nucleotides not matched to a gene: 5. The CDR3 runs to 14 residues. CDR1 is DFQATT, CDR2 SNEGSKA, per germline (reference sequence). The CDR3 DNA reads TGCAGTGCTCCCGGGACTAGCTACTACAATGAGCAGTTCTTC. Protein: CSAPGTSYYNEQFF.